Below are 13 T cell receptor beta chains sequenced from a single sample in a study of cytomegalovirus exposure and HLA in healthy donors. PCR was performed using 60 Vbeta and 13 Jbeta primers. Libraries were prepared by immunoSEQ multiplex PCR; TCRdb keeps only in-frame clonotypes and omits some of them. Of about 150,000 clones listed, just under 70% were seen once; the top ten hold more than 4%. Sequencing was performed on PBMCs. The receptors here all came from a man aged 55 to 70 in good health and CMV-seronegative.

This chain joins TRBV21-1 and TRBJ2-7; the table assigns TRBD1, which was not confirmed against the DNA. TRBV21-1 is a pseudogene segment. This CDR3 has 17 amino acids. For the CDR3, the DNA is TGTGCCAGCAGCAAATTTGTTGAACAGGATTTCTCCTACGAGCAGTACTTC. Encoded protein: CASSKFVEQDFSYEQYF.

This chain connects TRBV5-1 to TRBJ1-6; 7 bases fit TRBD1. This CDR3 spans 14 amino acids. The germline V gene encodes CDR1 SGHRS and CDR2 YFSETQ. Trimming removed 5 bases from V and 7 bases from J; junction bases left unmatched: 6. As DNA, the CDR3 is TGCGCCAGCAGACGGACAGGCGAGAATTCACCCCTCCACTTT. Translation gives CASRRTGENSPLHF.

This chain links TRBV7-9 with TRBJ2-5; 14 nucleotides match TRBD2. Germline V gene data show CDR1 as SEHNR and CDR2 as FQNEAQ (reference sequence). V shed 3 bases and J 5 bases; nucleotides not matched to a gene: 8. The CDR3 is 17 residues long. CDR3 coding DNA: TGTGCCAGCAGCTTTAGAGGACTAGCGGGAGGAGGTGAGACCCAGTACTTC. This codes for CASSFRGLAGGGETQYF. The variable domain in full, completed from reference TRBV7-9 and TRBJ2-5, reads DTGVSQNPRHKITKRGQNVTFRCDPISEHNRLYWYRQTLGQGPEFLTYFQNEAQLEKSRLLSDRFSAERPKGSFSTLEIQRTEQGDSAMYLCASSFRGLAGGGETQYFGPGTRLLVL.

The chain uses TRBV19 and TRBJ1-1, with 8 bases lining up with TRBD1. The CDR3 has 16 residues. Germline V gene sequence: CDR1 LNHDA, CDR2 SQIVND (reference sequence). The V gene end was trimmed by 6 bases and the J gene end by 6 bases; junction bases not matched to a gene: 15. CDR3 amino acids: CASRISQGAVSAEAFF. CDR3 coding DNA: TGTGCCAGTAGGATCTCTCAGGGGGCGGTTAGCGCTGAAGCTTTCTTT.

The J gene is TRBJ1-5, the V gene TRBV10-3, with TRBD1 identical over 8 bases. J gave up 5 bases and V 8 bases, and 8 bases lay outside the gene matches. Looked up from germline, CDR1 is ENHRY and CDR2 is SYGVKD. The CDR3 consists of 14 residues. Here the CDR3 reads CAIAGQGVDQPQHF. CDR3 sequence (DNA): TGTGCCATCGCCGGACAGGGCGTCGATCAGCCCCAGCATTTT.

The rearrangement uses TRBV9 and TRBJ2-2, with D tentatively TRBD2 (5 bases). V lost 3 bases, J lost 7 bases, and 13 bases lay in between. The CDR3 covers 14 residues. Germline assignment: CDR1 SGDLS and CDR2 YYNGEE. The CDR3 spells CASSEWGGGGELFF. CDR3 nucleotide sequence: TGTGCCAGCAGCGAGTGGGGTGGAGGCGGGGAGCTGTTTTTT.

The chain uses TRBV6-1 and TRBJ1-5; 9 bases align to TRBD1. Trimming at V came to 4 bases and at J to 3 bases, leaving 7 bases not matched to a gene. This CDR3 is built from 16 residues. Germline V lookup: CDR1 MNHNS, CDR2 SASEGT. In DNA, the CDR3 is TGTGCCAGCAGTGGTCCGGGACAGGGAGCCAATCAGCCCCAGCATTTT. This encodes CASSGPGQGANQPQHF.

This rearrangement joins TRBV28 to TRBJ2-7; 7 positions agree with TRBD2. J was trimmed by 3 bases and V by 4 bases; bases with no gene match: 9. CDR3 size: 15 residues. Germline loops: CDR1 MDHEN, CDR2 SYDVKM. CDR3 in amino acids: CASSSYAGDDYEQYF. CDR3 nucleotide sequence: TGTGCCAGCAGTTCCTACGCGGGAGATGACTACGAGCAGTACTTC.

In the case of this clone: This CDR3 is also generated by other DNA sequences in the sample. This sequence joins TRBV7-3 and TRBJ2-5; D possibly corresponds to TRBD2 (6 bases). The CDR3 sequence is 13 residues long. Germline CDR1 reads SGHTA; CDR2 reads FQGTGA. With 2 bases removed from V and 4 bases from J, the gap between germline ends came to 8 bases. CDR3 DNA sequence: TGTGCCAGCAGCTTAGGAGGGAGAGAGACCCAGTACTTC. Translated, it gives CASSLGGRETQYF.

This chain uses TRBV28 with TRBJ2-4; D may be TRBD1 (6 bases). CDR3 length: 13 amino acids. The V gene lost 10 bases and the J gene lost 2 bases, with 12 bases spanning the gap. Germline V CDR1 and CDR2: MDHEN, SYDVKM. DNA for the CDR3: TGTGCCACCTGGGACACGACCAAAAACATTCAGTACTTC. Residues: CATWDTTKNIQYF.

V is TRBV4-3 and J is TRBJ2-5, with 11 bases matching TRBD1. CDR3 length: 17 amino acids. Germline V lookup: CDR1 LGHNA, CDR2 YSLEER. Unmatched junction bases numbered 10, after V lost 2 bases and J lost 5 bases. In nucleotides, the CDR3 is TGCGCCAGCAGCCAAAGCTGGACAGGGGGCAACGGGGAGACCCAGTACTTC. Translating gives CASSQSWTGGNGETQYF.

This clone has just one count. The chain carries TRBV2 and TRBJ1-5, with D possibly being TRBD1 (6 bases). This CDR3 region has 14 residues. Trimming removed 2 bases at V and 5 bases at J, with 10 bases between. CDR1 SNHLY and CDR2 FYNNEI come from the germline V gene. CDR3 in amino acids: CASSETGPHQPQHF. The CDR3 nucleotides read TGTGCCAGCAGTGAAACAGGGCCTCATCAGCCCCAGCATTTT.

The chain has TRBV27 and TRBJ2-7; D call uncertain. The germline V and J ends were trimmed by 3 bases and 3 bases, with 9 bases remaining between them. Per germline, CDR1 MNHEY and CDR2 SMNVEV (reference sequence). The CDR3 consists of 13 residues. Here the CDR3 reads CASSFAFYYEQYF. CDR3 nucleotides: TGTGCCAGCAGTTTCGCCTTCTACTACGAGCAGTACTTC.